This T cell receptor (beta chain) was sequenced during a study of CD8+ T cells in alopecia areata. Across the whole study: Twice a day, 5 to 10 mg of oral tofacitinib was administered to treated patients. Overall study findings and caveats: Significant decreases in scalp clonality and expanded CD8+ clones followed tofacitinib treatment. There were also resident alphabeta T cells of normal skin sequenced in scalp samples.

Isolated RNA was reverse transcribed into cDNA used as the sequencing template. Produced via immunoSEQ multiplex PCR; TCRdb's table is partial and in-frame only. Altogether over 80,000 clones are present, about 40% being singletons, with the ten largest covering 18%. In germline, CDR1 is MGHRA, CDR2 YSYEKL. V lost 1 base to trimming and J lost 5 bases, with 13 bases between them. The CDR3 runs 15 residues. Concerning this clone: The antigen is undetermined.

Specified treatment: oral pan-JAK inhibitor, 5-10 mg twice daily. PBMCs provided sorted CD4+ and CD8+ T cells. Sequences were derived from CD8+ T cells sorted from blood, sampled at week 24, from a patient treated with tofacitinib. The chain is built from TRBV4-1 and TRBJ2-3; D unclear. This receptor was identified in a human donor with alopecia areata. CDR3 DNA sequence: TGCGCCAGCAGCCAAGTCATGGGGATGGGAGATACGCAGTATTTT. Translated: CASSQVMGMGDTQYF.